The rows below give T cell receptor beta chains drawn from one sample of a study of PD-1 blockade in classical Hodgkin lymphoma. TCRdb's copy holds only in-frame clones and misses some; the assay was immunoSEQ multiplex PCR. The data hold 38,000 or so clones, with around 87% observed a single time. The starting material was peripheral blood mononuclear cells (PBMCs), obtained at baseline. The receptors stem from a human donor with classical Hodgkin lymphoma. CDR3s include the opening cysteine and the closing phenylalanine or tryptophan. The D gene is left open where the match is weak. Expanded clones get a size class; other rows say once, few or many, or leave the size out.

clone_size	d_call	v_call	j_call	cdr3_nt	cdr3_aa
.	TRBD1	TRBV6-6	TRBJ2-7	TGTGCCAGCAGTTACTCCACAGGGGGGTACGAGCAGTACTTC	CASSYSTGGYEQYF
.	.	TRBV28	TRBJ2-7	TGTGCCAGCAGAAACCCCGGGACCCTCTCCTACGAGCAGTACTTC	CASRNPGTLSYEQYF
few	.	TRBV18	TRBJ2-2	TGTGCCAGCTCATCTGGACAGTACACCGGGGAGCTGTTTTTT	CASSSGQYTGELFF
.	TRBD2	TRBV29-1	TRBJ2-1	TGCAGCGTCGCCGGGACTAGCTGGGCTGAGCAGTTCTTC	CSVAGTSWAEQFF
.	.	TRBV7-9	TRBJ2-1	TGTGCCAGCAGCTCCTTCTCCAATGAGCAGTTCTTC	CASSSFSNEQFF
.	.	TRBV6-1	TRBJ1-2	TGTGCCAGCAGTGAAGGGGTAGGGGGAGGCTATGGCTACACCTTC	CASSEGVGGGYGYTF
.	TRBD1	TRBV19	TRBJ1-4	TGTGCCAGTCACACCCCCGGGACAGGTCTCTTTGGGGATGAAAAACTGTTTTTT	CASHTPGTGLFGDEKLFF
.	.	TRBV28	TRBJ2-7	TGTGCCAGCAGCCTGTCCCACGAGCAGTACTTC	CASSLSHEQYF
.	.	TRBV6-4	TRBJ2-2	TGTGCCAGCAGCGGAGGGCCCGGGGAGCTGTTTTTT	CASSGGPGELFF
.	TRBD1	TRBV25-1	TRBJ1-5	TGTGCCAGCAGTGAGGCAGGGGGTTCCCCCCAGCATTTT	CASSEAGGSPQHF
.	.	TRBV30	TRBJ2-7	TGTGCCTGGAGTTTAGGGTACGAGCAGTACTTC	CAWSLGYEQYF
.	TRBD1	TRBV9	TRBJ2-3	TGTGCCAGCAGCTCACAGGGGGGCCGATTGAGAATAGATACGCAGTATTTT	CASSSQGGRLRIDTQYF
.	.	TRBV11-3	TRBJ1-3	TGTGCCAGCAGTTCAACCTCTGGAAACACCATATATTTT	CASSSTSGNTIYF
.	.	TRBV10-3	TRBJ2-7	TGTGCCATCAGTAGGCAGAGGTTCTCCTACGAGCAGTACTTC	CAISRQRFSYEQYF
.	.	TRBV6-5	TRBJ2-2	TGTGCCAGCAGTTACGTTTCACTAGACTACGGGGAGCTGTTTTTT	CASSYVSLDYGELFF
.	.	TRBV10-3	TRBJ2-7	TGTGCCATCAGTGGGGGGAACTACGAGCAGTACTTC	CAISGGNYEQYF
.	.	TRBV9	TRBJ2-7	TGTGCCAGCAGCCCCCCCGGCGGGACCTTCTACGAGCAGTACTTC	CASSPPGGTFYEQYF
.	.	TRBV19	TRBJ1-5	TGTGCCAGTAGTATTGGGGGGGGTAGCAATCAGCCCCAGCATTTT	CASSIGGGSNQPQHF
.	.	TRBV18	TRBJ1-2	TGTGCCAGCTCCCCGCGACAGTATGGCTACACCTTC	CASSPRQYGYTF
.	TRBD1	TRBV9	TRBJ2-3	TGTGCCAGCAGCCCTCCATTCGGGACAGGGAGAACGGATACGCAGTATTTT	CASSPPFGTGRTDTQYF
.	.	TRBV6-5	TRBJ2-1	TGTGCCAGCAGTTACTCGTGGCGGTCCTACAATGAGCAGTTCTTC	CASSYSWRSYNEQFF
.	.	TRBV4-1	TRBJ2-7	TGCGCCAGCAGCCTAAAGGGTGGGAACTACGAGCAGTACTTC	CASSLKGGNYEQYF
.	TRBD1	TRBV5-1	TRBJ1-1	TGCGCCAGCCTCGGGACAGGGGAAAAAGCTTTCTTT	CASLGTGEKAFF
.	TRBD2	TRBV19	TRBJ2-2	TGTGCCAGCCGACTAGCGGGAGGGCCGAACACCGGGGAGCTGTTTTTT	CASRLAGGPNTGELFF
once	TRBD2	TRBV9	TRBJ2-3	TGTGCCAGCAGCGTAGGGGCGGGAGATTTTGATACGCAGTATTTT	CASSVGAGDFDTQYF
.	TRBD1	TRBV7-2	TRBJ2-2	TGTGCCAGCAGCTCGACGACAGGGACCGGGGAGCTGTTTTTT	CASSSTTGTGELFF
few	.	TRBV7-6	TRBJ2-1	TGTGCCAGCAGCTTACTAAGTTTAAATGAGCAGTTCTTC	CASSLLSLNEQFF
.	TRBD1	TRBV27	TRBJ2-7	TGTGCCAGCACGTTTCGCTTCACAGGGGGCTACGAGCAGTACTTC	CASTFRFTGGYEQYF
.	.	TRBV6-5	TRBJ1-5	TGTGCCAGCACCCACGGGTATAGCAATCAGCCCCAGCATTTT	CASTHGYSNQPQHF
.	.	TRBV6-1	TRBJ2-1	TGTGCCAGCAGTGAAGTTCCGATTGAAAGGGACCTCCTCAAAGAGCAGTTCTTC	CASSEVPIERDLLKEQFF
.	.	TRBV18	TRBJ1-2	TGTGCCAGCTCCCTGGCAGTCTATGGCTACACCTTC	CASSLAVYGYTF
.	TRBD1	TRBV5-8	TRBJ1-1	TGTGCCAGCAGCCCCGGGACAGGGGGTAGGGTGAACACTGAAGCTTTCTTT	CASSPGTGGRVNTEAFF
.	.	TRBV21-1	TRBJ2-7	TGTGCCAGCAGCAAAAAAAAGAATGGGCTCCGGGACATTACCTACGAGCAGTACTTC	CASSKKKNGLRDITYEQYF
.	.	TRBV9	TRBJ2-3	TGTGCCAGCAGCTCTTGGGGGGTAACTGCCACAGATACGCAGTATTTT	CASSSWGVTATDTQYF
.	TRBD2	TRBV27	TRBJ2-7	TGTGCCAGCAGTTTAGAGCCAGGGAGGAGCGGGAGGGCCCTCTACGAGCAGTACTTC	CASSLEPGRSGRALYEQYF
.	.	TRBV6-6	TRBJ1-2	TGTGCCAGCAGTTCAGAGGGGGTCGACACCTTC	CASSSEGVDTF
.	.	TRBV5-6	TRBJ1-4	TGTGCCAGCAGCTTTTTGACAACTAATGAAAAACTGTTTTTT	CASSFLTTNEKLFF